This TCR beta chain was retrieved from a study of molecular identifiers for immune sequencing clone quantification. Overall study context: Split five ways in replicates, RNA from roughly 20,000 or 100,000 naive CD8 cells had four portions sequenced.

To note about this clonotype: Antigen: not known.

The use of previously described methods and listed TCR primers produced the bulk TCR libraries. TCRdb called the PCR reads again in MiXCR, with one record for every CDR3 protein. The sample shows about half a million distinct CDR3 sequences, roughly 24% of them seen only once. Broader study findings: Clones above 20 RNA copies contained over 98% of effector molecules but under 1% of naive ones.

Naive CD8 libraries used 20,000 to 1,000,000 sorted cells and 10%, 30% or 50% RNA. This CDR3 comprises 16 residues. V lost 0 bases, J lost 6 bases, and 5 bases stayed unmatched. Germline CDR1 MGHRA, CDR2 YSYEKL. V and J are TRBV4-1 and TRBJ2-3, with 11 bases aligning to TRBD2. The sample consisted of naive CD8+ T cells from blood, with Jurkat cell RNA spiked in. Described subset: FACS-sorted CD8+CD4-CCR7+CD45RA+ naive T cells. The sequence came from a human donor in good health. Some libraries in this study had Jurkat cell RNA spiked in. CDR3 bases: TGCGCCAGCAGCCAAGAGAGTAGCGGGGGGGCGGATACGCAGTATTTT. Translating it yields CASSQESSGGADTQYF.